The entry below describes one T cell receptor (beta chain). Its antigen is currently unknown. This entry comes from a study of CD8 T cells in ankylosing spondylitis. Study-level points and caveats: Disease-linked clones had a CD8+ phenotype and relatively low frequency in peripheral blood. Some of these motif variants have turned up before, in reports on reactive arthritis synovial fluid and blood. Seemingly distinctive of ankylosing spondylitis blood was a TCR beta motif formed by eight highly homologous variants.

CDR3 size: 14 residues. Germline assignment: CDR1 SGHDT and CDR2 YYEEEE. The V end was cut by 4 bases, the J end by 2 bases, with 12 bases between. By quantitative 5'-RACE with molecular barcodes, the TCR beta libraries were made. TCRdb re-analysed the 5' RACE reads in MiXCR, keeping a single row per CDR3 protein. The table lists over 450,000 distinct CDR3 sequences, more than 9.5% of them singletons. J is TRBJ2-5 and V is TRBV5-6, with D perhaps TRBD1 or TRBD2 (5 bases each). Source material: blood, either unsorted or a sorted T cell fraction (not recorded which). The TCR originated in a male donor with ankylosing spondylitis. CDR3 amino acids: CASSGDGLQETQYF. The DNA of the CDR3 is TGTGCCAGCAGCGGGGACGGCCTACAAGAGACCCAGTACTTC.